A single T cell receptor (beta chain) is shown here with its context. Its antigen target is currently unknown. No base quality values were provided; no much bigger clone lies one nucleotide off. A case-control design nested within a healthcare worker cohort in London, UK, was used, with weekly nasopharyngeal swab PCR tests and blood sampling performed. Healthcare workers were enrolled in the week of the UK lockdown, from 23 to 31 March 2020, and were followed every week for up to roughly 15 weeks. The record originates from a study of early T cells in non-severe SARS-CoV-2 infection (dated by TCRdb to about 2021). About the study as a whole: Bulk RNA from unsorted whole blood was used for TCR sequencing, so alpha and beta chains could not be paired.

The CDR3 starts with the cysteine, ends with the phenylalanine, and has 13 residues. The entry retains the CDR3 DNA only, 39 bases that are in frame from base 1. CDR1 and CDR2 are drawn from the germline V gene: SNHLY, FYNNEI. Clipping removes 7 bases from V and 7 bases from J, with 7 as the unmatched junction base count. The library was obtained by 5' RACE. Sequenced on a NextSeq 500. Unique molecular identifiers were attached to individual cDNA molecules in the TCR library protocol so that sequencing error and PCR bias could be corrected. Sequencing covered both TCR alpha and beta chains, and within each sample the abundances of alpha and beta sequences were tightly co-correlated. Turning to the authors' computational methods: Decombinator V4 was used to annotate TCR sequences for V gene, J gene and CDR3. Expanded TCRs were defined as changing significantly between any two time points under a Poisson model with p below 0.0001. TCR abundances were normalised to the total number of TCRs sequenced in each sample and reported as counts per million. TRAV1-2 paired with TRAJ12, TRAJ20 or TRAJ33 defined MAIT TCRs, while TRAV10 paired with TRAJ18 defined iNKT TCRs. VDJdb, accessed 1 November 2021, was searched for CMV, EBV and SARS-CoV-2 annotated TCRs, excluding TCRs annotated for multiple antigens. The raw public data were reprocessed by TCRdb itself: fastp quality trimming at Q25, MiXCR clonotype calling, in-frame beta chains only. Each record represents a unique CDR3 protein, reported with the most common genes and DNA among its rows. V and J calls and clone size were set by TCRdb, not the authors. The sample profile shows 60,000 to 85,000 distinct CDR3 sequences; roughly a sixth of them were found once. In total, the top ten clones hold 9.5% to 15% of the sample.

What the authors observed across the whole study: VDJdb matching was skewed toward anti-spike CD8 responses and likely underestimated virus-specific expansions, missing private and CD4 specificities.

The TCR was taken from an adult who was a healthcare worker with PCR-confirmed SARS-CoV-2 infection or an uninfected control (not recorded which). The chain joins TRBV2 to TRBJ2-1, and TRBD2 aligns with 7 junction nucleotides. The sequencing input was whole blood. The CDR3 is CASTGSSGNEQFF. The bases are TGTGCCAGCACAGGTAGTAGCGGGAATGAGCAGTTCTTC.